The T cell receptor (beta chain) described here comes from a study of T cell changes during pregnancy in multiple sclerosis. The germline V and J ends were trimmed by 5 bases and 1 base, with 8 bases remaining between them. There are 13 residues in the CDR3. CDR1 and CDR2 from the germline V gene are LNHDA and SQIVND (reference sequence). Produced via immunoSEQ multiplex PCR; TCRdb's table is partial and in-frame only. The sample has fewer than 50,000 clones, about 92% seen once. The rearrangement links TRBV19 to TRBJ1-1, with D unresolved. This specimen was CD8+ T cells from peripheral blood mononuclear cells, taken in the first trimester of pregnancy. The receptor's source is a female donor with multiple sclerosis, enrolled in a pregnancy study. CDR3 protein: CASSLYPNTEAFF. CDR3 nucleotide sequence: TGTGCCAGTAGTCTATACCCGAACACTGAAGCTTTCTTT. Looking up the rest from reference TRBV19 and TRBJ1-1 gives the full variable domain: DGGITQSPKYLFRKEGQNVTLSCEQNLNHDAMYWYRQDPGQGLRLIYYSQIVNDFQKGDIAEGYSVSREKKESFPLTVTSAQKNPTAFYLCASSLYPNTEAFFGQGTRLTVV.